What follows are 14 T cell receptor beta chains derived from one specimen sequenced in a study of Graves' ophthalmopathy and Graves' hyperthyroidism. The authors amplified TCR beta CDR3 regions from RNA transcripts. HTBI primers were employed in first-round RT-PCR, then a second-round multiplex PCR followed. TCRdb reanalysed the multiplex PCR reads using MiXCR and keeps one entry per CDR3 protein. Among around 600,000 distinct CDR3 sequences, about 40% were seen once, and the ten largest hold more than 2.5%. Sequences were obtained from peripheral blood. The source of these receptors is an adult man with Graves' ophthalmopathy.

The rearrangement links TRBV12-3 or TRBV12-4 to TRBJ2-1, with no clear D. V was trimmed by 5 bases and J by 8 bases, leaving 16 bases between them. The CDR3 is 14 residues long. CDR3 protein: CASSLGRVVDEQFF. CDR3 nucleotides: TGTGCCAGCAGTCTCGGACGGGTGGTCGATGAGCAGTTCTTC.

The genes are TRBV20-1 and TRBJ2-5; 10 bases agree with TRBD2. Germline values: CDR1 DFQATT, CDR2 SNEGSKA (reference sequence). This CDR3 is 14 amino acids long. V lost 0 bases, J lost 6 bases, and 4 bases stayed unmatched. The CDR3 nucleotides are TGCAGTGCTAGAGACAGCGGGAGGGCCAAGACCCAGTACTTC. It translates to CSARDSGRAKTQYF.

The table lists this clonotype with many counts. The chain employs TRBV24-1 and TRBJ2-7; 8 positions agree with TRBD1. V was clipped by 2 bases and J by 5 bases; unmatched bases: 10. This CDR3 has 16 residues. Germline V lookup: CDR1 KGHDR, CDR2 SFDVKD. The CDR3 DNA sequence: TGTGCCACCAGTGATTCCCGGGACAGGAATCCCCACGAGCAGTACTTC. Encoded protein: CATSDSRDRNPHEQYF.

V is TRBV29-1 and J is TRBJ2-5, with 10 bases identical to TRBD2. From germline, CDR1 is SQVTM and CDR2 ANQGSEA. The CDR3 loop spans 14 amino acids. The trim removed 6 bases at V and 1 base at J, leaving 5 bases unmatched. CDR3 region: CSVWSSGGQETQYF. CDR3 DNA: TGCAGCGTCTGGTCTAGCGGGGGCCAAGAGACCCAGTACTTC.

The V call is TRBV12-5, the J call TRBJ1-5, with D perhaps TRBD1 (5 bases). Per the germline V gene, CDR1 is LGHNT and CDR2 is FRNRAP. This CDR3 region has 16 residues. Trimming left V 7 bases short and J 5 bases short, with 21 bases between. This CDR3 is CASESGASDTHQPQHF. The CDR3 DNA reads TGTGCTAGTGAGTCCGGGGCATCAGACACCCATCAGCCCCAGCATTTT.

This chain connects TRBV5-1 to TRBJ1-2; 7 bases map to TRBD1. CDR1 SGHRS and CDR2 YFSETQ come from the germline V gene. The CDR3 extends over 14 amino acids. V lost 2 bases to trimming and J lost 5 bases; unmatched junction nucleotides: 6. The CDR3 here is CASSLEGGGYGYTF. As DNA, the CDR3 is TGCGCCAGCAGCTTAGAAGGGGGCGGATATGGCTACACCTTC.

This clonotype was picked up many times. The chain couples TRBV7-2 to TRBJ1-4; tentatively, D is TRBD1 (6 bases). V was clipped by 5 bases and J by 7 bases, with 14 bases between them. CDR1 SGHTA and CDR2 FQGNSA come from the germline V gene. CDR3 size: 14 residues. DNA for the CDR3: TGTGCCAGCAGCCCCACAGGGTATGGTGAAAAACTGTTTTTT. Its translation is CASSPTGYGEKLFF. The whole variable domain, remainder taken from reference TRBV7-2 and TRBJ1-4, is GAGVSQSPSNKVTEKGKDVELRCDPISGHTALYWYRQSLGQGLEFLIYFQGNSAPDKSGLPSDRFSAERTGGSVSTLTIQRTQQEDSAVYLCASSPTGYGEKLFFGSGTQLSVL.

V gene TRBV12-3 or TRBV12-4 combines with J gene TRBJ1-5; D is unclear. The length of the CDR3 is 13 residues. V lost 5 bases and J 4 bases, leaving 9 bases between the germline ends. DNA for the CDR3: TGTGCCAGCAGTGAAGCTTGGAATCAGCCCCAGCATTTT. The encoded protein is CASSEAWNQPQHF.

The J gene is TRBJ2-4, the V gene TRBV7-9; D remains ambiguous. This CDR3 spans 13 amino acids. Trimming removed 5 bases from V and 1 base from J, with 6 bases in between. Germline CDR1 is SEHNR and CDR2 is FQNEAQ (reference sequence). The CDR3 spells CASSGLAKNIQYF. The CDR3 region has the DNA TGTGCCAGCAGCGGTCTGGCCAAAAACATTCAGTACTTC. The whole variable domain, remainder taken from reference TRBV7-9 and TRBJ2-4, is DTGVSQNPRHKITKRGQNVTFRCDPISEHNRLYWYRQTLGQGPEFLTYFQNEAQLEKSRLLSDRFSAERPKGSFSTLEIQRTEQGDSAMYLCASSGLAKNIQYFGAGTRLSVL.

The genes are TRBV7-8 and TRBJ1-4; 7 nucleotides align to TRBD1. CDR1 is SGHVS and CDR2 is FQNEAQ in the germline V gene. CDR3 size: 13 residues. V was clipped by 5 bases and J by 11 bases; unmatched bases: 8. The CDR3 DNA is TGTGCCAGCAGCACGGAAAACAGGGGCAAACTGTTTTTT. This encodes CASSTENRGKLFF.

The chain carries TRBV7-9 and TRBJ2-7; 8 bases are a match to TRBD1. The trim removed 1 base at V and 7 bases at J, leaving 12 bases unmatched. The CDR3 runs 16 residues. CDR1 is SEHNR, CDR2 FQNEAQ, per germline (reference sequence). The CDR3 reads CASSLGGDRPKTEQYF. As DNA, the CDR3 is TGTGCCAGCAGCTTAGGGGGGGACAGGCCTAAAACGGAGCAGTACTTC.

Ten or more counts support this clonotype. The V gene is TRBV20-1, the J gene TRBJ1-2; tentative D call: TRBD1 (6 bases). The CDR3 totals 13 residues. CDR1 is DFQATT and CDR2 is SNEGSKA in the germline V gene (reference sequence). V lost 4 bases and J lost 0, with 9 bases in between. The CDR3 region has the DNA TGCAGTGCTAACAGGGCACCTAACTATGGCTACACCTTC. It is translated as CSANRAPNYGYTF.

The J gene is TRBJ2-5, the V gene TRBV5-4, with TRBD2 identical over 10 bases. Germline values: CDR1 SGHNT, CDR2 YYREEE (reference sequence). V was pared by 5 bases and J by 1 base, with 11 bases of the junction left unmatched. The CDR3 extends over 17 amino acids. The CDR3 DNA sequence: TGTGCCAGCAGTACCACTAGCGGGGACCTTACCCAAGAGACCCAGTACTTC. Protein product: CASSTTSGDLTQETQYF.

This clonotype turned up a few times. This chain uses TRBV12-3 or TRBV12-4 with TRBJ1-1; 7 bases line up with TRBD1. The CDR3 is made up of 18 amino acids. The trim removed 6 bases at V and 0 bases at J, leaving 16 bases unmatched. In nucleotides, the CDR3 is TGTGCCAGCAGAGGGTCGAGACAGGGCCAAGGGATGAACACTGAAGCTTTCTTT. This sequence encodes CASRGSRQGQGMNTEAFF.